These T cell receptor beta chains were read from a single sample in a study of cytomegalovirus exposure and HLA in healthy donors. Sequenced by immunoSEQ multiplex PCR; TCRdb stores in-frame clones only, minus some. This sample has about 200,000 clones; roughly 80% occur once, and the top ten carry around 1.7%. Sequenced sample: PBMCs. Receptor source: a man aged 50-59 years in good health and CMV-seronegative. Both conserved end residues are part of each CDR3. Fields, in order: clone size, V gene, J gene, D gene, CDR3 protein, CDR3 DNA. A D gene is named only where the DNA matches it firmly. Size is stated for part of the rows, as once, few or many counts, or as a class when the clone is expanded.

-,TRBV7-6,TRBJ1-4,TRBD1,CASSSRTGNNEKLFF,TGTGCCAGCAGCTCTCGGACAGGCAATAATGAAAAACTGTTTTTT
-,TRBV10-2,TRBJ2-3,-,CASSAADTQYF,TGCGCCAGCAGTGCTGCGGATACGCAGTATTTT
-,TRBV27,TRBJ2-5,-,CASRPTRQETQYF,TGTGCCAGCCGCCCCACACGTCAAGAGACCCAGTACTTC
-,TRBV18,TRBJ2-3,-,CASSPVPHVVRATDTQYF,TGTGCCAGCTCACCAGTACCCCACGTCGTTCGCGCCACAGATACGCAGTATTTT
-,TRBV6-6,TRBJ1-1,TRBD1,CASRDEMTGGKTEAFF,TGTGCCAGCAGAGATGAAATGACAGGGGGCAAAACTGAAGCTTTCTTT
-,TRBV7-9,TRBJ2-5,TRBD1,CASSLGQGEYQETQYF,TGTGCCAGCAGCTTAGGGCAGGGGGAGTACCAAGAGACCCAGTACTTC
once,TRBV28,TRBJ1-3,-,CASSFLPWQGGNTIYF,TGTGCCAGCAGTTTTCTCCCATGGCAGGGGGGAAACACCATATATTTT
-,TRBV11-2,TRBJ2-3,TRBD1,CASLHRDRGLVSTDTQYF,TGTGCCAGCCTACACCGGGACAGGGGACTAGTGAGCACAGATACGCAGTATTTT
once,TRBV19,TRBJ2-7,TRBD2,CASKRSSGSEYEQYF,TGTGCCAGTAAAAGGTCCAGCGGGAGTGAGTACGAGCAGTACTTC
-,TRBV30,TRBJ2-7,TRBD2,CAWTITRTSGIPAYEQYF,TGTGCCTGGACGATAACTCGGACTAGCGGGATCCCCGCCTACGAGCAGTACTTC
-,TRBV9,TRBJ2-1,TRBD2,CASSVDPGGSNNEQFF,TGTGCCAGCAGCGTAGACCCCGGCGGGAGCAACAATGAGCAGTTCTTC
-,TRBV7-2,TRBJ2-7,TRBD1,CASSASETGGAYEQYF,TGTGCCAGCAGCGCATCGGAGACAGGGGGCGCGTACGAGCAGTACTTC
-,TRBV7-9,TRBJ2-7,-,CASSGRSGQRYEQYF,TGTGCCAGCAGCGGTCGATCCGGACAGAGGTACGAGCAGTACTTC
-,TRBV9,TRBJ2-5,-,CASSVAPATETQYF,TGTGCCAGCAGCGTAGCCCCAGCGACGGAGACCCAGTACTTC
-,TRBV30,TRBJ1-1,-,CAWSALREAFF,TGTGCCTGGAGTGCCTTGAGGGAAGCTTTCTTT
-,TRBV6-5,TRBJ2-7,TRBD1,CASRPDRGSGNEQYF,TGTGCCAGCAGACCGGACAGGGGTTCTGGAAACGAGCAGTACTTC
once,TRBV6-5,TRBJ2-7,-,CASRQDRSSYEQYF,TGTGCCAGCAGACAAGACAGGAGCTCCTACGAGCAGTACTTC
-,TRBV27,TRBJ2-2,-,CASSLTGPGELFF,TGTGCCAGCAGCCTAACAGGGCCCGGGGAGCTGTTTTTT
-,TRBV5-4,TRBJ2-7,-,CASRPDLYSYEQYF,TGTGCCAGCAGGCCGGACTTATACTCCTACGAGCAGTACTTC
-,TRBV7-9,TRBJ1-4,TRBD1,CASSPTSQGATNEKLFF,TGTGCCAGCAGCCCTACTTCACAGGGGGCAACTAATGAAAAACTGTTTTTT
-,TRBV9,TRBJ2-7,TRBD1,CASSVSGTGTYEQYF,TGTGCCAGCAGCGTGTCCGGGACAGGGACCTACGAGCAGTACTTC
-,TRBV18,TRBJ1-2,-,CASSPAGRRVFGYTF,TGTGCCAGCTCACCAGCCGGCAGGAGGGTTTTCGGCTACACCTTC
-,TRBV5-6,TRBJ2-5,TRBD1,CASSWWDRQETQYF,TGTGCCAGCAGCTGGTGGGACAGACAAGAGACCCAGTACTTC
-,TRBV28,TRBJ1-1,-,CASRWRYTEAFF,TGTGCCAGCAGATGGAGATACACTGAAGCTTTCTTT
-,TRBV28,TRBJ2-3,-,CASSLGIADTDTQYF,TGTGCCAGCAGTCTCGGGATAGCGGACACAGATACGCAGTATTTT
-,TRBV7-9,TRBJ2-2,TRBD2,CASSLSGLAGVGELFF,TGTGCCAGCAGCTTATCCGGACTAGCGGGGGTCGGGGAGCTGTTTTTT
-,TRBV6-6,TRBJ2-2,TRBD1,CASSPGGIANTGELFF,TGTGCCAGCAGTCCAGGGGGAATAGCGAACACCGGGGAGCTGTTTTTT
-,TRBV5-1,TRBJ1-1,TRBD1,CASSSGTGAGGPEAFF,TGCGCCAGCAGCTCCGGGACAGGGGCAGGCGGGCCTGAAGCTTTCTTT
-,TRBV5-6,TRBJ2-1,TRBD2,CASSLAGTSNEQFF,TGTGCCAGCAGCTTGGCCGGGACTAGCAATGAGCAGTTCTTC
-,TRBV28,TRBJ1-3,-,CASSDPGTRSGNTIYF,TGTGCCAGCAGTGACCCAGGGACTCGCTCTGGAAACACCATATATTTT
-,TRBV30,TRBJ1-1,TRBD1,CAWRTTGGTEAFF,TGTGCCTGGAGAACGACAGGGGGAACTGAAGCTTTCTTT
-,TRBV6-5,TRBJ2-3,-,CASSYTSTDTQYF,TGTGCCAGCAGTTACACTAGCACAGATACGCAGTATTTT
-,TRBV5-1,TRBJ2-2,TRBD1,CASSTGQGVTGELFF,TGCGCCAGCAGCACGGGACAGGGTGTCACCGGGGAGCTGTTTTTT
-,TRBV4-1,TRBJ2-1,TRBD2,CASSSGGSLYNEQFF,TGCGCCAGCAGCTCGGGCGGGAGTCTCTACAATGAGCAGTTCTTC
-,TRBV27,TRBJ2-7,TRBD2,CATRGLAGGPQNF,TGTGCCACCCGGGGACTAGCGGGAGGGCCGCAGAACTTC
-,TRBV19,TRBJ2-1,TRBD2,CASSQLAGALGEQFF,TGTGCCAGTAGCCAACTAGCGGGAGCGCTAGGTGAGCAGTTCTTC
-,TRBV18,TRBJ1-1,-,CASSPMANTEAFF,TGTGCCAGCTCACCAATGGCGAACACTGAAGCTTTCTTT
-,TRBV19,TRBJ2-7,-,CASSSGLRTYEQYF,TGTGCCAGTAGTTCGGGTCTGCGGACCTACGAGCAGTACTTC
once,TRBV11-3,TRBJ2-1,-,CASSARWGVSYNEQFF,TGTGCCAGCAGCGCCCGGTGGGGGGTCTCCTACAATGAGCAGTTCTTC
-,TRBV19,TRBJ1-4,TRBD1,CASSDRDRFNEKLFF,TGTGCCAGTAGTGATCGGGACAGGTTTAATGAAAAACTGTTTTTT
few,TRBV6-5,TRBJ1-1,-,CASSSNDRNTEAFF,TGTGCCAGCAGTTCTAACGACAGGAACACTGAAGCTTTCTTT
-,TRBV7-2,TRBJ1-1,-,CASSLGVGLTTEAFF,TGTGCCAGCAGCTTAGGGGTGGGGCTAACCACTGAAGCTTTCTTT
-,TRBV19,TRBJ2-4,TRBD2,CASSARAGLGVDIQYF,TGTGCCAGTAGTGCCCGAGCGGGACTAGGTGTAGACATTCAGTACTTC
-,TRBV18,TRBJ1-4,-,CASSLPPGEKLFF,TGTGCCAGCTCGCTTCCCCCGGGGGAAAAACTGTTTTTT
-,TRBV30,TRBJ2-3,-,CAWSTRSLVRYSTDTQYF,TGTGCCTGGAGTACCCGGAGCCTCGTAAGGTATAGCACAGATACGCAGTATTTT
-,TRBV28,TRBJ1-1,TRBD1,CASSDRTGTEAFF,TGTGCCAGCAGTGACCGGACAGGCACTGAAGCTTTCTTT
-,TRBV28,TRBJ1-1,TRBD1,CASRTTGGNTEAFF,TGTGCCAGCAGGACCACAGGGGGGAACACTGAAGCTTTCTTT
-,TRBV5-8,TRBJ1-5,-,CASSLSPQDSNQPQHF,TGTGCCAGCAGCTTGTCCCCACAGGATAGCAATCAGCCCCAGCATTTT
-,TRBV9,TRBJ2-7,TRBD1,CASSAPGQNYEQYF,TGTGCCAGCAGCGCCCCGGGACAGAACTACGAGCAGTACTTC
-,TRBV25-1,TRBJ2-7,TRBD2,CASSESSGAGVPYEQYF,TGTGCCAGCAGTGAATCGTCCGGGGCGGGAGTCCCCTACGAGCAGTACTTC
-,TRBV6-1,TRBJ1-2,-,CAPGPRRYGYTF,TGTGCCCCTGGGCCGAGACGATATGGCTACACCTTC
-,TRBV27,TRBJ2-7,-,CASSGLELPYEQYF,TGTGCCAGCAGTGGACTCGAACTTCCCTACGAGCAGTACTTC
-,TRBV5-1,TRBJ2-2,-,CASSLGTRLTGELFF,TGCGCCAGCAGCTTAGGGACACGTTTGACCGGGGAGCTGTTTTTT